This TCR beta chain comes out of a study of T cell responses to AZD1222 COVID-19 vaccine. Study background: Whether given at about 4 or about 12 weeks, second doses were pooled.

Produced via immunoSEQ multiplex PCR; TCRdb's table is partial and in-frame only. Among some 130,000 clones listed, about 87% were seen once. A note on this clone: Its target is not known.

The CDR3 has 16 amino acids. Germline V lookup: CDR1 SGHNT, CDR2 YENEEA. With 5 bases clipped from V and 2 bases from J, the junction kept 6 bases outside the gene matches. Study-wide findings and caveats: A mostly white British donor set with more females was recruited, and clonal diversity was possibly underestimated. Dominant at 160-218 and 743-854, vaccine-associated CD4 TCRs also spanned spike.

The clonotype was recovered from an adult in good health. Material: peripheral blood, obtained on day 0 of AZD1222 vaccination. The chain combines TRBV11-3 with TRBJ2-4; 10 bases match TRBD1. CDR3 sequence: CASSQGQGGTKNIQYF. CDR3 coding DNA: TGTGCCAGCAGCCAAGGACAGGGGGGAACCAAAAACATTCAGTACTTC.